This TCR beta chain was sequenced in a study of blood T cell repertoires in COVID-19. Study-level background: The samples span acute and convalescent COVID-19 from the United States, Italy and Spain. From T cells, B-cell-depleted T cells, or PBMCs came the material, which was cDNA or gDNA.

CDR3 length equals 16 residues. Germline V gene sequence: CDR1 MNHEY, CDR2 SVGAGI. The V gene end was trimmed by 0 bases and the J gene end by 7 bases; junction bases not matched to a gene: 8. Per the original methods: By means of reference gene primer amplification, nucleated cell counts were estimated. Using immunoSEQ multiplex PCR, the repertoire was profiled, and TCRdb retains in-frame clones only, with some absent. The V and J calls and clone size were taken over from that table, and D and trimming were inferred from the DNA. The table has roughly 100,000 clones, roughly 80% seen once. This clonotype originated in a woman aged 70-85 years with acute or convalescent COVID-19. The V gene is TRBV6-5, the J gene TRBJ1-2; 10 positions match TRBD1. Sequencing input: peripheral blood. The CDR3 DNA reads TGTGCCAGCAGTTACTCCGGGGGACAGGGGAAGGGTGGCTACACCTTC. This sequence encodes CASSYSGGQGKGGYTF.